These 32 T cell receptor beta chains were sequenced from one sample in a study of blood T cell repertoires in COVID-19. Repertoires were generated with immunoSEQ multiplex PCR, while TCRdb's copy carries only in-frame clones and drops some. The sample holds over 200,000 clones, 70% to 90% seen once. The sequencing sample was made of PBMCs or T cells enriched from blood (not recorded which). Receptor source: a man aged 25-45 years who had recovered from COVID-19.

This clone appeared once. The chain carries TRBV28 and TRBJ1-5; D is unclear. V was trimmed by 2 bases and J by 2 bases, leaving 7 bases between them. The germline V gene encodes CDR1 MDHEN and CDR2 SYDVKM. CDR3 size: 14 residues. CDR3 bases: TGTGCCAGCAGTTTACGGCGGCGCAATCAGCCCCAGCATTTT. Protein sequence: CASSLRRRNQPQHF.

The CDR3 is CASSRPPGGSGNTIYF. The CDR3 bases are TGTGCCAGCAGCCGACCGCCGGGGGGGTCTGGAAACACCATATATTTT. The J gene is TRBJ1-3, the V gene TRBV3-1 (or the pseudogene TRBV3-2); D might be TRBD1 (5 bases). CDR3 length equals 16 residues. Germline V gene sequence: CDR1 LGHDT, CDR2 YNNKEL (reference sequence). V lost 4 bases to trimming and J lost 1 base, with 14 bases between them.

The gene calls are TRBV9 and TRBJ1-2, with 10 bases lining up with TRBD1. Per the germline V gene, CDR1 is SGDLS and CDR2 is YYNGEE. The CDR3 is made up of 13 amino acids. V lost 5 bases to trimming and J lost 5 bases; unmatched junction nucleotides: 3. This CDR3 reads CASSGQGVYGYTF. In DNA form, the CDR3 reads TGTGCCAGCAGTGGACAGGGGGTATATGGCTACACCTTC. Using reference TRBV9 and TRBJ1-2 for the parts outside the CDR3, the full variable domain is DSGVTQTPKHLITATGQRVTLRCSPRSGDLSVYWYQQSLDQGLQFLIQYYNGEERAKGNILERFSAQQFPDLHSELNLSSLELGDSALYFCASSGQGVYGYTFGSGTRLTVV.

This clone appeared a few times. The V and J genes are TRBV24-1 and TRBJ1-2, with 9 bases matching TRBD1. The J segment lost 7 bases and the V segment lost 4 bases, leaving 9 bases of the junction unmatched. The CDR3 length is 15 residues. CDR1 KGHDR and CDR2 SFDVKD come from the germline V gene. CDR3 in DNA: TGTGCCACCAGTGACCCGGGACAGGGATTTGGTGGCTACACCTTC. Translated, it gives CATSDPGQGFGGYTF.

CDR3 protein: CSAREQGLGNTEAFF. The CDR3 region has the DNA TGCAGCGCCCGAGAGCAGGGTTTGGGGAACACTGAAGCTTTCTTT. The chain joins TRBV29-1 to TRBJ1-1; TRBD1 might be the D (5 bases). Trimming removed 7 bases at V and 1 base at J, with 19 bases between. CDR3 length equals 15 residues. Per the germline V gene, CDR1 is SQVTM and CDR2 is ANQGSEA. Combining the CDR3 with reference TRBV29-1 and TRBJ1-1 gives the whole variable domain SAVISQKPSRDICQRGTSLTIQCQVDSQVTMMFWYRQQPGQSLTLIATANQGSEATYESGFVIDKFPISRPNLTFSTLTVSNMSPEDSSIYLCSAREQGLGNTEAFFGQGTRLTVV.

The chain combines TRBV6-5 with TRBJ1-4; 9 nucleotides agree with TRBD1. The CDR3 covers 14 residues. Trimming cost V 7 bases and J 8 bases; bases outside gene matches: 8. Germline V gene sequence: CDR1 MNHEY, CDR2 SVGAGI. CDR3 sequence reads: CASIPGQGREKLFF. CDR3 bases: TGTGCCAGCATTCCGGGACAGGGACGCGAAAAACTGTTTTTT.

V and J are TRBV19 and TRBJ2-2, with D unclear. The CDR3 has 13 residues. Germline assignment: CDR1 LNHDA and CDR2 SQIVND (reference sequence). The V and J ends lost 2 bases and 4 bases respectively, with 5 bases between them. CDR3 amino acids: CASSIPRTGELFF. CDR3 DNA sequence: TGTGCCAGTAGTATACCCCGCACCGGGGAGCTGTTTTTT.

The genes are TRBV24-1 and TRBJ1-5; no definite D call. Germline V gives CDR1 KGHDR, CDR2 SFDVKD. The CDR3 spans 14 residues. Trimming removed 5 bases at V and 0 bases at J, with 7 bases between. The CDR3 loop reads CATSGAGSNQPQHF. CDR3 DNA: TGTGCCACCAGTGGGGCCGGTAGCAATCAGCCCCAGCATTTT.

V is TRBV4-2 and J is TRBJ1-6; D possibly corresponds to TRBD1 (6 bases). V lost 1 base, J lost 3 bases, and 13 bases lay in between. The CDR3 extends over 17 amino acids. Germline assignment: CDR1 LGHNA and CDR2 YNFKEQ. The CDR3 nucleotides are TGTGCCAGCAGCCAAGGGGGGCTCATGGACTATAATTCACCCCTCCACTTT. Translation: CASSQGGLMDYNSPLHF.

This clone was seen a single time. This CDR3 is CASGLFLAGADEQYF. The DNA of the CDR3 is TGTGCCAGCGGACTTTTCCTAGCGGGAGCCGACGAGCAGTACTTC. V usage is TRBV3-1 (or the pseudogene TRBV3-2) and J usage is TRBJ2-7; 10 positions match TRBD2. The CDR3 is 15 amino acids. V shed 8 bases, J shed 5 bases, and the junction held 12 bases outside the gene matches. From germline, CDR1 is LGHDT and CDR2 YNNKEL (reference sequence).

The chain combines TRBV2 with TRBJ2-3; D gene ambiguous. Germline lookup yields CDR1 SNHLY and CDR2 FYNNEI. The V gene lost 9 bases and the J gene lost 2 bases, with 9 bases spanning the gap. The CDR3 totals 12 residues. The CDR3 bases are TGTGCCAGTGGCCTCAACACAGATACGCAGTATTTT. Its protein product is CASGLNTDTQYF.

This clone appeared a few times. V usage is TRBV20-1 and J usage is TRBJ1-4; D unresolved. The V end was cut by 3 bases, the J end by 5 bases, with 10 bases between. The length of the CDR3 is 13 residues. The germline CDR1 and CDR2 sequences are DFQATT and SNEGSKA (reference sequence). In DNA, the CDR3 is TGCAGTGCTAGTGGGCAGACAAATGAAAAACTGTTTTTT. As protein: CSASGQTNEKLFF.

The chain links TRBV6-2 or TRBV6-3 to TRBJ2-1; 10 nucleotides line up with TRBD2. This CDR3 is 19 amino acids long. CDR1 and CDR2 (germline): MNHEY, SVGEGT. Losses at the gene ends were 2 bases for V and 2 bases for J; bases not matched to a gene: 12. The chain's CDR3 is CASSYALSGGLGAYNEQFF. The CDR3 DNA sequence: TGTGCCAGCAGTTACGCCCTTAGCGGGGGGCTTGGGGCCTACAATGAGCAGTTCTTC.

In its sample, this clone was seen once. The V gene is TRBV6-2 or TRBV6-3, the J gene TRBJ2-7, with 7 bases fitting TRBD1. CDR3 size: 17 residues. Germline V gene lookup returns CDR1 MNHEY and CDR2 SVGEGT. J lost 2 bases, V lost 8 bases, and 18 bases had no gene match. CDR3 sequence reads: CASCPATRQGIPYEQYF. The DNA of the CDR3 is TGTGCCAGCTGCCCCGCTACGAGACAGGGAATTCCCTACGAGCAGTACTTC.

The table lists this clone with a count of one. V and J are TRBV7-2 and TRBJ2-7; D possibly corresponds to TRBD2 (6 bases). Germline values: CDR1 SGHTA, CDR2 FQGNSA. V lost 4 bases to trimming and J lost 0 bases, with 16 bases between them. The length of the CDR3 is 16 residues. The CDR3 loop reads CASSSHLSGTSYEQYF. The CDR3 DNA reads TGTGCCAGCAGCTCCCACCTTAGCGGTACCTCCTACGAGCAGTACTTC.

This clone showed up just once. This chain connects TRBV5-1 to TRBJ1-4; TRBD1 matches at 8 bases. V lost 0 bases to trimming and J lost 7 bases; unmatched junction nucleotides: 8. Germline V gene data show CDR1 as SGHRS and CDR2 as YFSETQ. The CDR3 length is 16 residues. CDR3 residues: CASSLAREDRAEKLFF. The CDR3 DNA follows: TGCGCCAGCAGCTTGGCCAGGGAGGACAGGGCTGAAAAACTGTTTTTT.

CDR3 sequence reads: CASSLGPLAGSYEQYF. Written as DNA, the CDR3 is TGTGCCAGCAGCTTAGGGCCGCTAGCGGGGTCCTACGAGCAGTACTTC. The chain joins TRBV7-9 to TRBJ2-7; 9 bases match TRBD2. V was clipped by 1 base and J by 1 base; unmatched bases: 5. The germline V gene encodes CDR1 SEHNR and CDR2 FQNEAQ (reference sequence). The CDR3 sequence is 16 residues long.

The CDR3 region is CASIRTSGNTDTQYF. CDR3 sequence (DNA): TGTGCCAGCATAAGGACTAGCGGAAACACAGATACGCAGTATTTT. The chain employs TRBV28 and TRBJ2-3, with 10 bases fitting TRBD2. The CDR3 spans 15 residues. Germline V gives CDR1 MDHEN, CDR2 SYDVKM. V lost 7 bases, J lost 2 bases, and 6 bases stayed unmatched.

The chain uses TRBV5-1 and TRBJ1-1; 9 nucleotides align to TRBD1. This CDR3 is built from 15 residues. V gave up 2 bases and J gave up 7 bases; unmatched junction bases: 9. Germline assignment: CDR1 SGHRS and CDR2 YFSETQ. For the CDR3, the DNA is TGCGCCAGCAGCTTCCTACAGGGGGCGCGGGGTGAAGCTTTCTTT. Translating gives CASSFLQGARGEAFF.

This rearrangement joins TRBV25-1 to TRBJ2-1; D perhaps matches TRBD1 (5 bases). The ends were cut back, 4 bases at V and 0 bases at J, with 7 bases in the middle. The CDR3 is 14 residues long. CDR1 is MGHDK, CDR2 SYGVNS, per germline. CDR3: CASSGQLSYNEQFF. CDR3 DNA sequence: TGTGCCAGCAGTGGACAGCTCTCCTACAATGAGCAGTTCTTC.

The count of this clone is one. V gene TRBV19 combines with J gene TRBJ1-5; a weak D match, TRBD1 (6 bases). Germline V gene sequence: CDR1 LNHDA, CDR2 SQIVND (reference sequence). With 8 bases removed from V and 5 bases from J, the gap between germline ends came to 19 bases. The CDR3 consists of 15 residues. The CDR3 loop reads CASARTGMSDQPQHF. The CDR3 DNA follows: TGTGCCAGTGCCCGAACAGGGATGAGTGATCAGCCCCAGCATTTT.

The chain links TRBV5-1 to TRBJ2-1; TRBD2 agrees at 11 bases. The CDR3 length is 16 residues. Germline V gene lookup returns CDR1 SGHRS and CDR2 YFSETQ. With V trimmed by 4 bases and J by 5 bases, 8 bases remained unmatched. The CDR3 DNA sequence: TGCGCCAGCAGCCCCCGTACTAGCGGGAGCCACAATGAGCAGTTCTTC. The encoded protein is CASSPRTSGSHNEQFF.

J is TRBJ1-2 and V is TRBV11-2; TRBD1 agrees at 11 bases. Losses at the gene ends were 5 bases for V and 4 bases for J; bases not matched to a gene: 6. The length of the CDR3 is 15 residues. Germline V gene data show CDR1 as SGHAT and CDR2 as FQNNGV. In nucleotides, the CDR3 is TGTGCCAGCAGCCCTCGGACAGGGGGCAGCTATGGCTACACCTTC. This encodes CASSPRTGGSYGYTF.

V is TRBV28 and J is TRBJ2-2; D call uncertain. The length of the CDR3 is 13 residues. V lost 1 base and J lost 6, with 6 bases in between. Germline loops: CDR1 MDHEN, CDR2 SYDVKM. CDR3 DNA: TGTGCCAGCAGTTTATTAGAGCCCGGGGAGCTGTTTTTT. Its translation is CASSLLEPGELFF.

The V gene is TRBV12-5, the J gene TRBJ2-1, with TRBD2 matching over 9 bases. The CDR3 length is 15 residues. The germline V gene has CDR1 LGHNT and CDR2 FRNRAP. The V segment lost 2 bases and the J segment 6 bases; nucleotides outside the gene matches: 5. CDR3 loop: CASGLMGLASNEQFF. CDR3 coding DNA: TGTGCTAGTGGTTTGATGGGACTAGCAAGCAATGAGCAGTTCTTC.

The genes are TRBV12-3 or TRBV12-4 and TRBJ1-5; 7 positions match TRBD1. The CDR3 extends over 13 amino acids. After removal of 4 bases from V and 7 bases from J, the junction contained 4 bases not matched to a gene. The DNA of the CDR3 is TGTGCCAGCAGTTATGGCAGGGGGCAGCCCCAGCATTTT. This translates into CASSYGRGQPQHF.

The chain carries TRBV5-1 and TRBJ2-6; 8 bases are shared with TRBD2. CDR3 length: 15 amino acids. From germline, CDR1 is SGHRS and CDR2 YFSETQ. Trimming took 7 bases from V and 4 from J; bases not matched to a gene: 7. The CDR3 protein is CASRTGGLGANVLTF. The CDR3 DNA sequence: TGCGCCAGCCGTACGGGGGGGCTCGGGGCCAACGTCCTGACTTTC.

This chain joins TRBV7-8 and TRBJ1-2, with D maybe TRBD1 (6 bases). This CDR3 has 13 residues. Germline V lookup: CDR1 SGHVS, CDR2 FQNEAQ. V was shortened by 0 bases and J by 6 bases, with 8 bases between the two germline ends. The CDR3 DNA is TGTGCCAGCAGCTTAGCGGGGACAAATGGCTACACCTTC. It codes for CASSLAGTNGYTF.

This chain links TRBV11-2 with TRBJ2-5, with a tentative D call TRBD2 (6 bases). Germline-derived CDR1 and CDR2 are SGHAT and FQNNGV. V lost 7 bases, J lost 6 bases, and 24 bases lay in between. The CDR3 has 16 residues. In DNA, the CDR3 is TGTGCCAGCAATAAGCTAGCGAGAGCAGGCGTGAAGACCCAGTACTTC. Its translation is CASNKLARAGVKTQYF.

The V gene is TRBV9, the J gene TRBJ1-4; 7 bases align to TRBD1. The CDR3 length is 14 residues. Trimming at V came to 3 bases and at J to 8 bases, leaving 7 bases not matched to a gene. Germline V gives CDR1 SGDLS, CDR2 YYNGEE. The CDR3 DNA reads TGTGCCAGCAGCGGTTTAGGGGGCCAGGAAAAACTGTTTTTT. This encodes CASSGLGGQEKLFF.

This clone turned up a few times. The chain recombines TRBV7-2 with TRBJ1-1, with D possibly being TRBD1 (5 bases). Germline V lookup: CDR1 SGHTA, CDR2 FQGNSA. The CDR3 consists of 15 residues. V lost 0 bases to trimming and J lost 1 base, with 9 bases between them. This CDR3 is CASSLAGLTNTEAFF. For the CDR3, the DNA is TGTGCCAGCAGCTTAGCGGGGCTCACGAACACTGAAGCTTTCTTT.

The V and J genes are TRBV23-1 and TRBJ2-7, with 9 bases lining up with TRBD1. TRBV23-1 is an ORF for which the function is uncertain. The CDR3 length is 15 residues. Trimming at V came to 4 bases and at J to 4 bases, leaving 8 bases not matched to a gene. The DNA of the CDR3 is TGCGCCAGCAGTCTCCGGGGACAGGGAAATTACGAGCAGTACTTC. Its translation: CASSLRGQGNYEQYF.